The clone carrying this TCR beta chain came up once. The V end was cut by 7 bases, the J end by 3 bases, with 18 bases between. The CDR3 consists of 15 residues. Germline lookup yields CDR1 MNHEY and CDR2 SVGAGI. Authors' processing steps: Amplification of reference gene primers was used by the study to estimate nucleated cell counts. Profiling relied on immunoSEQ multiplex PCR, and the TCRdb table lists in-frame clones only, not all of them. V, J and clone size derive from that table, while D and trimming were established from the DNA sequence. The sample lists roughly 120,000 clones, 87% seen once, with roughly 29% in the top ten. The entry originates in a study of blood T cell repertoires in COVID-19. Study background: The United States, Italy and Spain supplied acute and convalescent COVID-19 samples. T cells, B-cell-depleted T cells, or PBMCs provided the cDNA or gDNA that served as material.

This TCR was sampled from a woman in her sixties or seventies with acute or convalescent COVID-19. V gene TRBV6-5 combines with J gene TRBJ2-5; possible D gene TRBD2, 7 bases. The sequencing input was peripheral blood. The CDR3 region has the DNA TGTGCCAGCACTCTAGGGGGGGCCTATGAAGAGACCCAGTACTTC. It translates to CASTLGGAYEETQYF.